Below, 6 T cell receptor beta chains from the same sample are listed, as sequenced in a study of blood T cell repertoires in COVID-19. Libraries were prepared by immunoSEQ multiplex PCR; TCRdb keeps only in-frame clonotypes and omits some of them. The repertoire has more than 85,000 clones, about 78% of them found once; the top ten carry less than 5%. Sequences were obtained from peripheral blood. The receptors originated from a human donor in a cohort sampled during active or convalescent COVID-19.

The CDR3: CAISERSRNTDTQYF. The CDR3 DNA sequence: TGTGCCATCAGTGAACGGTCTCGAAACACAGATACGCAGTATTTT. The genes are TRBV10-3 and TRBJ2-3; unclear D gene. CDR3 length equals 15 residues. The V gene lost 3 bases and the J gene lost 2 bases, with 12 bases spanning the gap. Germline V gives CDR1 ENHRY, CDR2 SYGVKD.

In its sample, this clone was seen once. This chain links TRBV13 with TRBJ2-2, with 9 bases that match TRBD1. CDR3 length: 16 amino acids. The germline CDR1 and CDR2 sequences are PRHDT and FYEKMQ (reference sequence). V trimming: 5 bases; J trimming: 1 base; junction bases outside the gene matches: 5. The CDR3 loop is CASSPRDRVNTGELFF. In DNA, the CDR3 is TGTGCCAGCAGCCCCCGGGACAGGGTGAACACCGGGGAGCTGTTTTTT.

For this clone: The sample contains more than one DNA sequence encoding this CDR3. The V gene is TRBV3-1 (or the pseudogene TRBV3-2), the J gene TRBJ1-3; D unresolved. Germline CDR1 LGHDT, CDR2 YNNKEL (reference sequence). Trimming pared 1 base from V and 0 bases from J, leaving 7 bases between. The CDR3 runs to 15 residues. Written as DNA, the CDR3 is TGTGCCAGCAGCCAAGTTTTGAGCTCTGGAAACACCATATATTTT. Its protein is CASSQVLSSGNTIYF.

The gene calls are TRBV6-1 and TRBJ2-7, with D maybe TRBD1 (6 bases). This CDR3 comprises 16 residues. CDR1 and CDR2 (germline): MNHNS, SASEGT. V was clipped by 3 bases and J by 6 bases, with 21 bases between them. CDR3 protein: CASSEHPTRAGAEQYF. The CDR3 region has the DNA TGTGCCAGCAGTGAGCATCCAACAAGGGCAGGGGCCGAGCAGTACTTC.

This clone has just a few counts. This sequence joins TRBV3-1 (or the pseudogene TRBV3-2) and TRBJ2-5, with TRBD2 matching over 8 bases. The germline gives CDR1 LGHDT, CDR2 YNNKEL (reference sequence). With V trimmed by 3 bases and J by 5 bases, 11 bases remained unmatched. The CDR3 loop spans 16 amino acids. CDR3 sequence reads: CASSHSAGALMETQYF. CDR3 nucleotides: TGTGCCAGCAGCCATTCAGCGGGAGCACTGATGGAGACCCAGTACTTC.

The CDR3 DNA reads TGTGCCAGCTGGAGGGGAAGGAAGGGGCGCTACGAGCAGTACTTC. It specifies CASWRGRKGRYEQYF. This chain uses TRBV5-8 with TRBJ2-7; maybe TRBD2 (6 bases). The CDR3 runs 15 residues. Trimming removed 7 bases from V and 3 bases from J, with 20 bases in between. The germline CDR1 and CDR2 sequences are SGHTS and YDEGEE.